This T cell receptor beta chain was documented in a study of post-analysis software for immune sequencing data. Unique molecular identifiers were built into the TCR beta cDNA libraries. TCRdb redid the calling of the PCR reads with MiXCR, one entry per CDR3 protein. The sample consists of about 460,000 distinct CDR3 sequences, roughly 45% of them appearing once. This clonotype was counted a few times. Its matching antigen is unknown. Whole-study results and caveats: TRBV5-6, TRBV5-1 and TRBV20-1 were among a few TRBV segments more frequent in patients than controls.

Germline lookup yields CDR1 DFQATT and CDR2 SNEGSKA (reference sequence). The CDR3 totals 14 residues. The clonotype originates from a girl aged 10 to 17 with multiple sclerosis. The sequenced sample was blood. This chain links TRBV20-1 with TRBJ2-5; 14 positions match TRBD2. The CDR3 DNA follows: TGCAGCCGCGGGACTAGCGGGAGTAGGGAGACCCAGTACTTC. This translates into CSRGTSGSRETQYF.